This entry concerns a single T cell receptor beta chain. This sample stems from a study of blood T cell repertoires in COVID-19. V lost 3 bases, J lost 7 bases, and 4 bases stayed unmatched. Germline lookup yields CDR1 KGHSH and CDR2 LQKENI. The CDR3 consists of 13 residues. In the original analysis: Estimates of nucleated cell counts were drawn from the amplification of reference gene primers. Here immunoSEQ multiplex PCR was the method, and the copy in TCRdb shows in-frame clones only, minus some. V, J and clone size were drawn from that table, and D and trimming were deduced from the DNA. This repertoire shows 150,000 to 180,000 clones, 60% to 85% found once; its top ten account for roughly 1.5%.

The TCR originated in a man older than 75 with acute or convalescent COVID-19. The material sequenced was peripheral blood. The chain carries TRBV18 and TRBJ2-7; 9 nucleotides match TRBD1. CDR3 sequence reads: CASSPTTGGEQYF. The CDR3, as DNA: TGTGCCAGCTCACCCACGACAGGGGGAGAGCAGTACTTC.